Presented here are 11 T cell receptor beta chains from one specimen sequenced in a study of cytomegalovirus exposure and HLA in healthy donors. Researchers ran the PCR with 60 Vbeta and 13 Jbeta primers. Sequencing used immunoSEQ multiplex PCR; TCRdb keeps in-frame clones, though not all of them. The specimen's table records 70,000 or so clones. The specimen sequenced was PBMCs. These TCRs come from a man between 35 and 55 years old in good health and CMV-seronegative.

The CDR3 loop is CASRYRNRDEGGEQYF. CDR3 bases: TGTGCCAGTCGATATCGAAACCGAGACGAGGGAGGAGAGCAGTACTTC. The chain links TRBV13 to TRBJ2-5; tentative D call: TRBD2 (6 bases). The germline V gene has CDR1 PRHDT and CDR2 FYEKMQ (reference sequence). This CDR3 region has 16 residues. With 9 bases removed from V and 11 bases from J, the gap between germline ends came to 31 bases.

The chain carries TRBV5-1 and TRBJ1-1, with a possible D match to TRBD1 (6 bases). Trimming left V 4 bases short and J 0 bases short, with 10 bases between. CDR3 size: 14 residues. The germline V gene has CDR1 SGHRS and CDR2 YFSETQ. CDR3 sequence: CASSATGLNTEAFF. The CDR3 DNA reads as TGCGCCAGCAGCGCAACAGGGCTGAACACTGAAGCTTTCTTT.

The chain recombines TRBV6-1 with TRBJ2-7; 8 nucleotides align to TRBD2. CDR3 size: 14 residues. The germline V gene has CDR1 MNHNS and CDR2 SASEGT. Trimming cost V 6 bases and J 2 bases; bases outside gene matches: 6. CDR3 loop: CASSESGGTYEQYF. DNA of the CDR3: TGTGCCAGCAGCGAAAGCGGGGGTACCTACGAGCAGTACTTC.

The chain employs TRBV13 and TRBJ1-2, with D possibly being TRBD1 (5 bases). The CDR3 loop spans 15 amino acids. V was trimmed by 0 bases and J by 4 bases, leaving 12 bases between them. The germline V gene has CDR1 PRHDT and CDR2 FYEKMQ (reference sequence). The CDR3: CASSLGISGGYGYTF. The CDR3, as DNA: TGTGCCAGCAGCTTAGGTATTTCCGGGGGCTATGGCTACACCTTC.

V gene TRBV15 combines with J gene TRBJ1-2, with D perhaps matching TRBD1 (5 bases). Germline CDR1 and CDR2: LNHNV and YYDKDF (reference sequence). Trimming stripped 0 bases from V and 5 bases from J, with 10 bases between. The CDR3 totals 14 residues. CDR3 sequence (DNA): TGTGCCACCAGCAGAGACCCGGGGGGGTATGGCTACACCTTC. Its translation: CATSRDPGGYGYTF.

The J gene is TRBJ2-2, the V gene TRBV19; D gene uncertain. The germline V gene encodes CDR1 LNHDA and CDR2 SQIVND (reference sequence). The CDR3 is 11 amino acids. The V and J ends lost 2 bases and 8 bases respectively, with 3 bases between them. The CDR3 here is CASSISGELFF. CDR3 bases: TGTGCCAGTAGTATATCGGGGGAGCTGTTTTTT.

CDR3 region: CASSLAGSNQPQHF. Written as DNA, the CDR3 is TGTGCCAGCTCACTGGCGGGGTCCAATCAGCCCCAGCATTTT. The V and J genes are TRBV18 and TRBJ1-5; no clear D. Per the germline V gene, CDR1 is KGHSH and CDR2 is LQKENI. The CDR3 consists of 14 residues. Trimming stripped 4 bases from V and 3 bases from J, with 10 bases between.

The chain joins TRBV21-1 to TRBJ2-7; the table assigns TRBD2, which was not confirmed against the DNA. TRBV21-1 is a documented pseudogene. The length of the CDR3 is 15 residues. Here the CDR3 DNA reads TGTGCCAGCAGCCAGGAGGAGACTAGGGTTTGTGAGCAGTACTTC. This gives the protein CASSQEETRVCEQYF.

The chain couples TRBV13 to TRBJ2-7, with 9 bases that match TRBD1. The germline CDR1 and CDR2 sequences are PRHDT and FYEKMQ (reference sequence). This CDR3 has 14 residues. The V segment lost 6 bases and the J segment 6 bases; nucleotides outside the gene matches: 9. CDR3 protein: CASRISGTGLEQYF. DNA of the CDR3: TGTGCCAGCAGAATCTCCGGGACAGGGCTCGAGCAGTACTTC.

DNA of the CDR3: TGTGCCAGCACCCTTGTGGGGAGCGCCAAAAACATTCAGTACTTC. It translates to CASTLVGSAKNIQYF. The V gene is TRBV6-6, the J gene TRBJ2-4, with D possibly TRBD2 on 5 matching bases. Between the trimmed V and J ends, which lost 7 bases and 1 base, there was a span of 14 bases. Germline V gene lookup returns CDR1 MNHNY and CDR2 SVGAGI (reference sequence). The CDR3 consists of 15 residues.

J is TRBJ2-1 and V is TRBV5-3, with 12 bases matching TRBD2. Being an ORF, TRBV5-3 has a function that is uncertain. The CDR3 covers 16 residues. J was trimmed by 4 bases and V by 3 bases; bases with no gene match: 5. The CDR3 loop reads CARSSLTSGRYNEQFF. DNA of the CDR3: TGTGCCAGAAGCTCCCTGACTAGCGGGAGATACAATGAGCAGTTCTTC.